Each of the 23 T cell receptor beta chains below was sequenced from the same sample in a study of prognosis after radiotherapy for stage I lung cancer. Starting from genomic DNA, TCR beta CDR3 was amplified through two-round multiplex PCR. First-round PCR used primers specific to each TRBV and TRBJ gene. MiXCR, run by TCRdb on the multiplex PCR reads, gives a single entry per CDR3 protein. This sample has about 34,000 distinct CDR3 sequences; nearly 35% occur once, and the top ten carry approximately 15%. The sample consisted of PBMCs, taken before or after stereotactic body radiation therapy (not recorded which). The receptors come from a donor at least 50 years old with non-small cell lung cancer.

A few counts support this clonotype. The chain links TRBV6-9 to TRBJ1-2, with D perhaps TRBD1 (5 bases). The germline V gene has CDR1 MNHGY and CDR2 SVAAGI. V was trimmed by 3 bases and J by 1 base, leaving 15 bases between them. This CDR3 contains 16 residues. Here the CDR3 DNA reads TGTGCCAGCAGTTACCATCAGGGATCCATTAACTATGGCTACACCTTC. Protein: CASSYHQGSINYGYTF.

As for this clonotype: A much larger clone lies one base from this, so it may be a read error. The V gene is TRBV19, the J gene TRBJ1-5; D remains unclear. Germline V gene sequence: CDR1 LNHDA, CDR2 SQIVND (reference sequence). The CDR3 extends over 12 amino acids. The CDR3 here is CASTWSNQPRHF. In nucleotides, the CDR3 is TGTGCCAGTACTTGGAGCAATCAGCCCCGGCATTTT.

This sequence joins TRBV28 and TRBJ2-5, with 7 bases aligning to TRBD2. J was trimmed by 5 bases and V by 10 bases; bases with no gene match: 25. The CDR3 is 18 residues long. Germline lookup yields CDR1 MDHEN and CDR2 SYDVKM. The CDR3 DNA sequence: TGTGCCATACCCCAAGCGGGCTACCGGGGGGTTCGTGAGGAGACCCAGTACTTC. Amino acid sequence: CAIPQAGYRGVREETQYF.

The table lists this clonotype with many counts. CDR3 nucleotides: TGTGCCAGCAGTGCTAACAGGGGTGACGAGACCCAGTACTTC. This codes for CASSANRGDETQYF. The V and J genes are TRBV6-1 and TRBJ2-5; 7 bases fit TRBD1. V shed 4 bases, J shed 5 bases, and the junction held 7 bases outside the gene matches. The germline V gene has CDR1 MNHNS and CDR2 SASEGT. The CDR3 has 14 amino acids.

This clonotype was seen a single time. The chain couples TRBV2 to TRBJ2-2; 7 bases agree with TRBD1. This CDR3 region has 15 residues. Trimming cost V 1 base and J 4 bases; bases outside gene matches: 3. Germline values: CDR1 SNHLY, CDR2 FYNNEI. The CDR3: CASSEGNRGTGELFF. The CDR3 DNA follows: TGTGCCAGCAGTGAAGGGAACAGGGGCACCGGGGAGCTGTTTTTT.

This clonotype was seen at least ten times. The V and J genes are TRBV10-3 and TRBJ2-3, with TRBD1 matching over 8 bases. In germline, CDR1 is ENHRY, CDR2 SYGVKD. CDR3 length: 15 residues. Trimming took 11 bases from V and 2 from J; bases not matched to a gene: 12. The CDR3 nucleotides are TGTGCCGCTGGGTCGGGACAGGAGGCCACAGATACGCAGTATTTT. Its protein product is CAAGSGQEATDTQYF.

The chain uses TRBV6-2 or TRBV6-3 and TRBJ2-7; no reliable D call. Per germline, CDR1 MNHEY and CDR2 SVGEGT. This CDR3 has 14 residues. Deletions cut 5 bases from V and 1 base from J, with 12 bases between. CDR3: CASSDSAPSYEQYF. The CDR3 DNA follows: TGTGCCAGCAGTGATTCAGCGCCTTCCTACGAGCAGTACTTC.

This clonotype was observed many times. V gene TRBV2 combines with J gene TRBJ1-6; D is undetermined. In germline, CDR1 is SNHLY, CDR2 FYNNEI. The CDR3 is 16 amino acids. V was cut by 5 bases and J by 7 bases, with 18 bases left in between. CDR3 sequence: CASSYLGLRENSPLHF. CDR3 nucleotides: TGTGCCAGCAGTTATCTGGGGTTAAGGGAAAATTCACCCCTCCACTTT.

The chain carries TRBV19 and TRBJ2-1; 16 nucleotides match TRBD2. V was clipped by 3 bases and J by 4 bases; unmatched bases: 3. Looked up from germline, CDR1 is LNHDA and CDR2 is SQIVND (reference sequence). The CDR3 totals 17 residues. CDR3 DNA sequence: TGTGCCAGTAGTATGGGGACTAGCGGGAGGGCATACAATGAGCAGTTCTTC. Amino acid sequence: CASSMGTSGRAYNEQFF.

This clonotype was seen ten or more times. The chain combines TRBV20-1 with TRBJ1-4, with a weak D call TRBD1 (6 bases). CDR3 size: 14 residues. V was shortened by 4 bases and J by 0 bases, with 9 bases between the two germline ends. CDR1 is DFQATT and CDR2 is SNEGSKA in the germline V gene (reference sequence). The CDR3 DNA is TGCAGTGCTACAAAGGGGGCAACTAATGAAAAACTGTTTTTT. It codes for CSATKGATNEKLFF.

This clonotype was counted many times. J is TRBJ2-1 and V is TRBV3-1, with 10 bases lining up with TRBD2. CDR1 and CDR2 (germline): LGHDT, YNNKEL (reference sequence). This CDR3 is built from 15 residues. Trimming removed 4 bases from V and 6 bases from J; junction bases left unmatched: 6. This chain's CDR3 is CASSRPGLASNEQFF. In nucleotides, the CDR3 is TGTGCCAGCAGCCGACCGGGACTAGCGTCCAATGAGCAGTTCTTC.

To note about this clonotype: A much larger clone lies one base from this, so it may be a read error. The CDR3 end shows no conserved phenylalanine or tryptophan, and so a read error is likely. The genes are TRBV9 and TRBJ2-1; 10 positions match TRBD2. The CDR3 loop spans 15 amino acids. Germline V gene sequence: CDR1 SGDLS, CDR2 YYNGEE. Trimming cost V 4 bases and J 8 bases; bases outside gene matches: 9. This chain's CDR3 is CASSSSGRPLYEQFL. CDR3 DNA: TGTGCCAGCAGCTCTAGCGGGAGACCCTTGTATGAGCAGTTCCTC.

Points on this clonotype: A far bigger clonotype differs at one base, so this is likely a read error. CDR3 amino acids: CASSLSSGYYNEQFF. CDR3 DNA sequence: TGTGCCAGCAGCTTATCTAGCGGGTATTACAATGAGCAGTTCTTC. This chain joins TRBV7-9 and TRBJ2-1; TRBD2 aligns across 8 bases. V shed 2 bases and J 4 bases; nucleotides not matched to a gene: 4. Germline V CDR1 and CDR2: SEHNR, FQNEAQ (reference sequence). The CDR3 is 15 residues long.

This clonotype was observed at least ten times. This sequence joins TRBV19 and TRBJ2-7, with 8 bases matching TRBD2. The germline CDR1 and CDR2 sequences are LNHDA and SQIVND (reference sequence). With 4 bases clipped from V and 2 bases from J, the junction kept 7 bases outside the gene matches. CDR3 length: 15 residues. CDR3 residues: CASSRSAGEPYEQYF. CDR3 in DNA: TGTGCCAGTAGTAGGTCAGCGGGGGAGCCCTACGAGCAGTACTTC.

This clonotype occurred many times. The J gene is TRBJ1-1, the V gene TRBV5-1, with D maybe TRBD1 (6 bases). The CDR3 is 13 amino acids. Trimming cost V 7 bases and J 1 base, with 11 bases left between them. Germline V gene sequence: CDR1 SGHRS, CDR2 YFSETQ. CDR3 sequence reads: CASRRDKNTEAFF. Here the CDR3 DNA reads TGCGCCAGCCGCCGGGACAAGAACACTGAAGCTTTCTTT.

The sample holds many counts of this clonotype. This chain links TRBV19 with TRBJ2-3; 11 bases agree with TRBD2. V lost 4 bases, J lost 1 base, and 10 bases stayed unmatched. Germline assignment: CDR1 LNHDA and CDR2 SQIVND (reference sequence). This CDR3 has 18 residues. The CDR3 sequence: CASSSLAGGGLGTDTQYF. The CDR3, as DNA: TGTGCCAGTAGTAGCCTAGCGGGAGGTGGGCTGGGCACAGATACGCAGTATTTT.

Turning to this clonotype: The junction differs from germline at one of its ends, possibly a read error. The V call is TRBV5-4, the J call TRBJ2-5, with 11 bases that match TRBD2. CDR1 SGHNT and CDR2 YYREEE come from the germline V gene (reference sequence). The CDR3 is 14 residues long. In nucleotides, the CDR3 is TGTGCCTGCAGGCTGGGGACTAGCGGAGAGACCCAGTACTTC. Amino acids: CACRLGTSGETQYF.

The table lists this clonotype with many counts. The V call is TRBV2, the J call TRBJ2-5; either TRBD1 or TRBD2 may supply D (5 bases each). CDR1 and CDR2 from the germline V gene are SNHLY and FYNNEI. The CDR3 contains 13 residues. With 2 bases removed from V and 4 bases from J, the gap between germline ends came to 8 bases. In DNA, the CDR3 is TGTGCCAGCAGTGAAAATGGGGGAGAGACCCAGTACTTC. Translating gives CASSENGGETQYF.

This clonotype appeared many times. The chain joins TRBV11-3 to TRBJ2-1; the match to TRBD2 covers 9 bases. J lost 9 bases, V lost 7 bases, and 16 bases had no gene match. The CDR3 sequence is 16 residues long. CDR1 is SGHNT, CDR2 YENEEA, per germline. In DNA form, the CDR3 reads TGTGCCAGCACCACTTCGATAGGCGGGAGGGCCGGTGAGCAGTTCTTC. Its protein product is CASTTSIGGRAGEQFF. The whole variable domain, remainder taken from reference TRBV11-3 and TRBJ2-1, is EAGVVQSPRYKIIEKKQPVAFWCNPISGHNTLYWYLQNLGQGPELLIRYENEEAVDDSQLPKDRFSAERLKGVDSTLKIQPAELGDSAVYLCASTTSIGGRAGEQFFGPGTRLTVL.

This sequence joins TRBV6-2 or TRBV6-3 and TRBJ2-3, with 9 bases that match TRBD2. The CDR3 length is 16 residues. Trimming cost V 5 bases and J 4 bases; bases outside gene matches: 10. Germline CDR1 reads MNHEY; CDR2 reads SVGEGT. CDR3 sequence: CASSTLSGRGADTQYF. The CDR3 DNA follows: TGTGCCAGCAGTACACTTAGCGGGAGAGGGGCAGATACGCAGTATTTT.

About this clonotype itself: A much larger clone differs by one base, so this may be a read error. The chain employs TRBV4-1 and TRBJ1-5, with a weak D call TRBD1 (6 bases). The length of the CDR3 is 17 residues. Germline values: CDR1 MGHRA, CDR2 YSYEKL. In nucleotides, the CDR3 is TGCGTCAGCAGCCGGACCCCACAGGGCACTAGCAATCAGCCCCAGCATTTT. Protein: CVSSRTPQGTSNQPQHF.

This clonotype was picked up many times. The chain couples TRBV19 to TRBJ2-3; 11 nucleotides agree with TRBD2. The trim removed 4 bases at V and 2 bases at J, leaving 2 bases unmatched. From germline, CDR1 is LNHDA and CDR2 SQIVND (reference sequence). The CDR3 is 15 amino acids. CDR3: CASSTGLAVTDTQYF. In DNA, the CDR3 is TGTGCCAGTAGTACGGGACTAGCGGTCACAGATACGCAGTATTTT.

This clonotype was counted at least ten times. The chain uses TRBV14 and TRBJ1-6; 8 bases are shared with TRBD1. CDR1 and CDR2 from the germline V gene are SGHDN and FVKESK. The CDR3 spans 14 residues. Losses at the gene ends were 4 bases for V and 9 bases for J; bases not matched to a gene: 5. The CDR3 coding sequence is TGTGCCAGCAGCCCCCGGACAGGGAGTTCACCCCTCCACTTT. Amino acids: CASSPRTGSSPLHF. The whole variable domain, remainder taken from reference TRBV14 and TRBJ1-6, is EAGVTQFPSHSVIEKGQTVTLRCDPISGHDNLYWYRRVMGKEIKFLLHFVKESKQDESGMPNNRFLAERTGGTYSTLKVQPAELEDSGVYFCASSPRTGSSPLHFGNGTRLTVT.